This paragraph covers one T cell receptor beta chain sequence. Its antigen is still unknown. These data come from a study of human T cells and chemical hapten exposure. Study-level background: TCR yields differed between samples (mainly from small differences in pooled library volume).

The V and J ends lost 6 bases and 6 bases respectively, with 8 bases between them. The CDR3 consists of 11 residues. CDR1 is SNHLY, CDR2 FYNNEI, per germline. Study results and caveats: The study found that DPC sensitization did not change TCRs above 1 in 1000 frequency.

Time point indicated: healthy volunteer bleed at 6 weeks. It was unfractionated whole blood from which total RNA was extracted. Single cDNA molecules in the library carried unique molecular identifiers attached during preparation. Methods used by the authors: Sampled TCR counts reached a median of roughly 100,000 per sample, with values ranging from roughly 20,000 to 750,000. TCRdb re-analysed the RACE reads in MiXCR, keeping a single row per CDR3 protein. TCRdb, not the original authors, processed these V and J calls. Among about 65,000 distinct CDR3 sequences listed, about 6% were seen once. This clonotype originated in a female donor in good health. Some clones in this sample may be carry-over from other donors' samples. Sequenced input: whole blood. J is TRBJ1-1 and V is TRBV2, with D uncertain. CDR3 nucleotides: TGTGCCAGCAGGCTCTCAGCTGAAGCTTTCTTT. Amino acid sequence: CASRLSAEAFF.